This record looks at one TCR beta chain sequence and its context. The table came from immunoSEQ multiplex PCR; TCRdb's copy has only in-frame clones and leaves some out. Of some 170,000 clones in the sample, roughly three quarters were seen once. The CDR3 has 14 amino acids. The germline gives CDR1 SGHRS, CDR2 YFSETQ. V was pared by 2 bases and J by 8 bases, with 11 bases between. The data were obtained in a study of blood T cell repertoires in COVID-19. Background on the study: Collection of acute and convalescent COVID-19 samples took place in the United States, Italy and Spain.

This TCR derives from a woman between 50 and 59 years old with active or convalescent COVID-19. The V gene is TRBV5-1, the J gene TRBJ1-6; D is unresolved. The sequencing input was peripheral blood. The CDR3 reads CASSFGGLYSPLHF. Here the CDR3 DNA reads TGCGCCAGCAGCTTCGGCGGGCTGTATTCACCCCTCCACTTT.